The present T cell receptor beta chain was sequenced within a study of cytomegalovirus exposure and HLA in healthy donors. With 1 base removed from V and 2 bases from J, the gap between germline ends came to 12 bases. The CDR3 length is 15 residues. CDR1 and CDR2 (germline): LNHNV, YYDKDF (reference sequence). Separation from the approximately 710-subject first cohort characterized the roughly 110-subject validation cohort, to which the donors belonged. Using immunoSEQ multiplex PCR, the repertoire was profiled, and TCRdb retains in-frame clones only, with some absent. The sample has about 300,000 clones, around 87% seen once; the top ten hold around 0.9%.

V usage is TRBV15 and J usage is TRBJ2-7; D perhaps matches TRBD1 (6 bases). This clonotype was sampled from a woman between 18 and 29 years old in good health and CMV-seronegative. Sample: PBMCs. The CDR3 here is CATSRAGQLAYEQYF. The CDR3 nucleotides are TGTGCCACCAGCAGAGCTGGACAGCTAGCCTACGAGCAGTACTTC.